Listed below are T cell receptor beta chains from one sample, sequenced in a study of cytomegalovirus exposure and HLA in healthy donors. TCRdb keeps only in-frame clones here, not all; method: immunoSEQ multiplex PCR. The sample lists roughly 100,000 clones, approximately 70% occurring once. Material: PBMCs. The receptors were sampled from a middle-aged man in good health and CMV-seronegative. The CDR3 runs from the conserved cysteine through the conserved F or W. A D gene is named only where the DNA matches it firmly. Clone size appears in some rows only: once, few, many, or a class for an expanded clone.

CDR3nt: TGTGCCAGCAGCGTGGGACTAGTGGGGACCCAGTACTTC; CDR3aa: CASSVGLVGTQYF; v_gene: TRBV9; d_gene: TRBD2; j_gene: TRBJ2-5; abundance: .
CDR3nt: TGTGCCAGCAGCACCGGGACTAGCGGCTTATTCTTC; CDR3aa: CASSTGTSGLFF; v_gene: TRBV7-9; d_gene: TRBD2; j_gene: TRBJ2-7; abundance: .
CDR3nt: TGTGCCAGCAGTCCCAGGTGGAACTACAATGAGCAGTTCTTC; CDR3aa: CASSPRWNYNEQFF; v_gene: TRBV7-2; d_gene: .; j_gene: TRBJ2-1; abundance: few
CDR3nt: TGTGCCAGCAGCTCTGGACAGGGAACATCGGATAATACTGAAGCTTTCTTT; CDR3aa: CASSSGQGTSDNTEAFF; v_gene: TRBV5-4; d_gene: TRBD1; j_gene: TRBJ1-1; abundance: .
CDR3nt: TGTGCCAGCAGTCTTAATCCCTCTGCGAGCTCCTACGAGCAGTACTTC; CDR3aa: CASSLNPSASSYEQYF; v_gene: TRBV7-8; d_gene: .; j_gene: TRBJ2-7; abundance: .
CDR3nt: TGTGCCAGCAGCCAAGTTGGGACTCGTGCCTACGAGCAGTACTTC; CDR3aa: CASSQVGTRAYEQYF; v_gene: TRBV4-2; d_gene: .; j_gene: TRBJ2-7; abundance: few
CDR3nt: TGTGCCAGTAGTCTCGGACAGGGGGCCAACGAGCAGTACTTC; CDR3aa: CASSLGQGANEQYF; v_gene: TRBV19; d_gene: TRBD1; j_gene: TRBJ2-7; abundance: .
CDR3nt: TGCGCCAGCACCTCGGACAGGACGAACACTGAAGCTTTCTTT; CDR3aa: CASTSDRTNTEAFF; v_gene: TRBV5-1; d_gene: TRBD1; j_gene: TRBJ1-1; abundance: .
CDR3nt: TGTGCCAGCAGCCAAGAACCCAGGACAAGCTACACCTTC; CDR3aa: CASSQEPRTSYTF; v_gene: TRBV4-2; d_gene: .; j_gene: TRBJ1-2; abundance: once
CDR3nt: TGTGCCAGCAGTGAAGAGCGAGATCAGCCCCAGCATTTT; CDR3aa: CASSEERDQPQHF; v_gene: TRBV6-1; d_gene: .; j_gene: TRBJ1-5; abundance: .
CDR3nt: TGTGCCAGTAGCCTCCACGGGTTGCCCCAGCATTTT; CDR3aa: CASSLHGLPQHF; v_gene: TRBV19; d_gene: .; j_gene: TRBJ1-5; abundance: .
CDR3nt: TGTGCCAGCAGCTGGACAGGGTACGGTACCGGGGAGCTGTTTTTT; CDR3aa: CASSWTGYGTGELFF; v_gene: TRBV7-6; d_gene: TRBD1; j_gene: TRBJ2-2; abundance: .
CDR3nt: TGCAGCGTTGACAACTCACGGGCGAGGGAGGACACTGAAGCTTTCTTT; CDR3aa: CSVDNSRAREDTEAFF; v_gene: TRBV29-1; d_gene: .; j_gene: TRBJ1-1; abundance: .
CDR3nt: TGTGCCAGCAGTTCCGACGGACTCACCGGGGAGCTGTTTTTT; CDR3aa: CASSSDGLTGELFF; v_gene: TRBV6-6; d_gene: .; j_gene: TRBJ2-2; abundance: .
CDR3nt: TGTGCCACCAGCAGTTCAATGAACACTGAAGCTTTCTTT; CDR3aa: CATSSSMNTEAFF; v_gene: TRBV15; d_gene: .; j_gene: TRBJ1-1; abundance: .
CDR3nt: TGCGCCAGCAGTGATACTAGAGGCACAGATACGCAGTATTTT; CDR3aa: CASSDTRGTDTQYF; v_gene: TRBV10-2; d_gene: .; j_gene: TRBJ2-3; abundance: few
CDR3nt: TGTGCCAGCACCATTGGGACGTCGGGGGTGTACGAGCAGTACTTC; CDR3aa: CASTIGTSGVYEQYF; v_gene: TRBV28; d_gene: .; j_gene: TRBJ2-7; abundance: .
CDR3nt: TGTGCCACCGGGGGTAGCTCCTACGAGCAGTACTTC; CDR3aa: CATGGSSYEQYF; v_gene: TRBV18; d_gene: .; j_gene: TRBJ2-7; abundance: .
CDR3nt: TGCGCCAGCAGCCAAGAAGAGGGAGGGACAGGGGGACTATACTTC; CDR3aa: CASSQEEGGTGGLYF; v_gene: TRBV4-3; d_gene: TRBD1; j_gene: TRBJ2-7; abundance: once
CDR3nt: TGTGCCAGCACCCCAAGCGGCAGTACGGGGGGCTACACCTTC; CDR3aa: CASTPSGSTGGYTF; v_gene: TRBV6-6; d_gene: .; j_gene: TRBJ1-2; abundance: .
CDR3nt: TGTGCCAGCAGCCATCCCGGGACTAGCCCCTACAATGAGCAGTTCTTC; CDR3aa: CASSHPGTSPYNEQFF; v_gene: TRBV14; d_gene: TRBD2; j_gene: TRBJ2-1; abundance: few
CDR3nt: TGTGCCAGCAGGGTAACCGGGGGGAACTATGGCTACACCTTC; CDR3aa: CASRVTGGNYGYTF; v_gene: TRBV27; d_gene: .; j_gene: TRBJ1-2; abundance: .
CDR3nt: TGTGCCAGTAGTATGCTAGGGACAGGGGGCAACAGTCAGCCCCAGCATTTT; CDR3aa: CASSMLGTGGNSQPQHF; v_gene: TRBV19; d_gene: TRBD1; j_gene: TRBJ1-5; abundance: .
CDR3nt: TGTGCCATCCTTGAGACTAGCGGGCGCTACGAGCAGTACTTC; CDR3aa: CAILETSGRYEQYF; v_gene: TRBV2; d_gene: TRBD2; j_gene: TRBJ2-7; abundance: .
CDR3nt: TGTGCCACCAGCAGAGGCGGAGGGAGGTATGGCTACACCTTC; CDR3aa: CATSRGGGRYGYTF; v_gene: TRBV15; d_gene: .; j_gene: TRBJ1-2; abundance: few
CDR3nt: TGTGCCAGCAGCTCCGGACATAATGAAAAACTGTTTTTT; CDR3aa: CASSSGHNEKLFF; v_gene: TRBV5-4; d_gene: .; j_gene: TRBJ1-4; abundance: .